This T cell receptor beta chain originates from a study of siplizumab effects on memory and regulatory T cells. As to this clone: Its target is unknown.

The data were produced by immunoSEQ multiplex PCR, yet TCRdb's version contains in-frame clones alone and is incomplete. The table records some 90,000 clones, around 90% of them present only once. Study-wide results and caveats: It was never confirmed that proliferating Tregs from siplizumab cultures were suppressive. Unstimulated subsets were the mapping target of only a minor fraction of alloreactive clones. Alloreactive sequences that could be traced to unstimulated CD4+ memory cells showed a significant reduction under siplizumab. Naive T cells were seen as more diverse than memory cells and as major alloresponse contributors.

From germline, CDR1 is MNHNS and CDR2 SASEGT. The germline V and J ends were trimmed by 6 bases and 0 bases, with 6 bases remaining between them. The CDR3 loop spans 14 amino acids. The V and J genes are TRBV6-1 and TRBJ1-6; perhaps TRBD1 as D (5 bases). This clonotype was obtained from a human donor in good health. The specimen was CD4+ T cells sorted from blood. In nucleotides, the CDR3 is TGTGCCAGCAGCGGGGGCTCCTATAATTCACCCCTCCACTTT. Amino acid sequence: CASSGGSYNSPLHF.